Each of the 26 T cell receptor beta chains below was sequenced from the same sample in a study of shared clonotypes between healthy human individuals. TCRdb's table, derived via immunoSEQ multiplex PCR, lists solely in-frame clones and lacks some. Among around 2,000,000 clones listed, 95% were seen once. The sample taken for sequencing was naive CD4+ T cells sorted from blood. Noted subset: CD45RA+ positively selected. The receptors come from a man between 18 and 29 years old in good health.

The rearrangement links TRBV28 to TRBJ1-4, with TRBD1 matching 7 bases. Per germline, CDR1 MDHEN and CDR2 SYDVKM. This CDR3 spans 14 amino acids. After removal of 6 bases from V and 5 bases from J, the junction contained 6 bases not matched to a gene. CDR3 loop: CASSPGQTNEKLFF. In DNA form, the CDR3 reads TGTGCCAGCAGCCCGGGACAGACCAATGAAAAACTGTTTTTT.

This CDR3 is CASSLASGTGAGYTF. CDR3 DNA: TGTGCCAGCAGCTTAGCCTCCGGGACAGGGGCAGGCTACACCTTC. The V gene is TRBV7-9, the J gene TRBJ1-2; 10 bases map to TRBD1. The V and J ends lost 0 bases and 8 bases, in that order; junction bases with no gene match: 6. The germline V gene has CDR1 SEHNR and CDR2 FQNEAQ (reference sequence). The CDR3 runs 15 residues.

In its sample, this clone was seen a few times. Other DNA variants within this sample encode the same CDR3. The gene calls are TRBV10-1 and TRBJ1-1; D remains ambiguous. Per germline, CDR1 WNHNN and CDR2 SYGVQD (reference sequence). The length of the CDR3 is 13 residues. V was trimmed by 0 bases and J by 1 base, leaving 3 bases between them. This CDR3 is CASSESENTEAFF. DNA for the CDR3: TGCGCCAGCAGTGAGTCGGAGAACACTGAAGCTTTCTTT.

The J gene is TRBJ2-1, the V gene TRBV4-1; D remains ambiguous. The CDR3 loop spans 18 amino acids. Germline V lookup: CDR1 MGHRA, CDR2 YSYEKL. Between the trimmed V and J ends, which lost 0 bases and 9 bases, there was a span of 24 bases. The chain's CDR3 is CASSQDRVAPLFLGEQFF. The CDR3 DNA sequence: TGCGCCAGCAGCCAAGATCGAGTAGCACCCTTGTTTTTGGGTGAGCAGTTCTTC.

The rearrangement uses TRBV28 and TRBJ1-5; weak D call: TRBD1 (5 bases). CDR1 and CDR2 (germline): MDHEN, SYDVKM. Trimming cost V 1 base and J 6 bases, with 16 bases left between them. The CDR3 spans 16 residues. The CDR3 here is CASSLYGARAGQPQHF. CDR3 coding DNA: TGTGCCAGCAGTTTATATGGGGCGCGAGCCGGTCAGCCCCAGCATTTT.

The V call is TRBV2, the J call TRBJ2-7; the match to TRBD1 covers 11 bases. V lost 7 bases and J lost 7; bases outside the gene matches: 6. The CDR3 consists of 13 residues. Germline V gives CDR1 SNHLY, CDR2 FYNNEI. The DNA of the CDR3 is TGTGCCAGCACTTTGGGACAGGGGGGAGAGCAGTACTTC. Protein sequence: CASTLGQGGEQYF.

The V and J genes are TRBV5-1 and TRBJ1-2, with D possibly matching TRBD1 (6 bases). The V end lost 6 bases, the J end lost 4 bases, and 16 bases lay between the germline ends. The CDR3 covers 14 residues. Per germline, CDR1 SGHRS and CDR2 YFSETQ. For the CDR3, the DNA is TGCGCCAGCACCCCTTCGGACAGTAGCTATGGCTACACCTTC. As protein: CASTPSDSSYGYTF.

Worth noting for this clone: Other DNA sequences in the sample encode the same CDR3. This chain uses TRBV30 with TRBJ1-5, with TRBD1 as a possible D gene (6 bases). The V gene lost 2 bases and the J gene lost 3 bases, with 8 bases spanning the gap. Germline V CDR1 and CDR2: GTSNPN, SVGIG (reference sequence). The CDR3 is 13 amino acids. Written as DNA, the CDR3 is TGTGCCTGGAGTAGGGGGTTCAATCAGCCCCAGCATTTT. This encodes CAWSRGFNQPQHF.

This clone occurred once. CDR3 loop: CASSPRIGLAGQETQYF. The CDR3 DNA reads as TGTGCCAGCAGCCCACGAATAGGACTAGCGGGACAAGAGACCCAGTACTTC. The chain links TRBV11-2 to TRBJ2-5, with TRBD2 identical over 12 bases. The CDR3 runs 17 residues. V shed 5 bases and J 2 bases; nucleotides not matched to a gene: 9. Germline CDR1 and CDR2: SGHAT and FQNNGV.

The rearrangement links TRBV18 to TRBJ2-7, with TRBD1 matching over 11 bases. This CDR3 region has 14 residues. The germline V gene has CDR1 KGHSH and CDR2 LQKENI. The J segment lost 6 bases and the V segment lost 3 bases, leaving 4 bases of the junction unmatched. CDR3 sequence reads: CASSPQGQGVEQYF. In DNA form, the CDR3 reads TGTGCCAGCTCACCCCAGGGACAGGGGGTCGAGCAGTACTTC.

Regarding this clone: This could be a read error, since a much larger clone is one nucleotide away. Other DNA sequences of this sample code for an identical CDR3. This chain links TRBV7-9 with TRBJ1-5; D is ambiguous. The V end lost 3 bases, the J end lost 1 base, and 4 bases lay between the germline ends. The CDR3 spans 13 residues. CDR1 is SEHNR, CDR2 FQNEAQ, per germline (reference sequence). The CDR3 protein is CASSFGSNQPQHF. The CDR3 coding sequence is TGTGCCAGCAGCTTTGGGAGCAATCAGCCCCAGCATTTT.

The V and J genes are TRBV2 and TRBJ2-5, with 11 bases identical to TRBD2. The CDR3 is 13 amino acids. The germline V gene encodes CDR1 SNHLY and CDR2 FYNNEI. V shed 7 bases and J 5 bases; nucleotides not matched to a gene: 3. CDR3: CASNGLAGETQYF. In DNA, the CDR3 is TGTGCCAGCAATGGACTAGCGGGCGAGACCCAGTACTTC.

This chain joins TRBV30 and TRBJ1-6, with a possible D match to TRBD1 (5 bases). CDR1 GTSNPN and CDR2 SVGIG come from the germline V gene (reference sequence). The V end lost 0 bases, the J end lost 16 bases, and 13 bases lay between the germline ends. The length of the CDR3 is 12 residues. The CDR3 DNA follows: TGTGCCTGGAGTGTACGGGACCTATCACTCCACTTT. Protein: CAWSVRDLSLHF.

This chain links TRBV27 with TRBJ1-2; 7 nucleotides match TRBD1. The CDR3 loop spans 15 amino acids. V dropped 4 bases and J dropped 5; count of bases not matched to a gene: 10. Germline CDR1 MNHEY, CDR2 SMNVEV (reference sequence). The CDR3 nucleotides are TGTGCCAGCAGTTCCGCAGGGGGTGAGGCGTATGGCTACACCTTC. The encoded protein is CASSSAGGEAYGYTF.

This clone was observed a handful of times. The chain combines TRBV5-1 with TRBJ2-7; 8 positions agree with TRBD1. This CDR3 contains 15 residues. J was trimmed by 1 base and V by 7 bases; bases with no gene match: 10. Germline loops: CDR1 SGHRS, CDR2 YFSETQ. CDR3 region: CASGPRTGPSYEQYF. The CDR3 nucleotides are TGCGCCAGCGGACCAAGGACAGGGCCGTCCTACGAGCAGTACTTC.

This chain links TRBV27 with TRBJ1-1; 9 bases match TRBD1. Germline V lookup: CDR1 MNHEY, CDR2 SMNVEV (reference sequence). This CDR3 is built from 15 residues. Trimming at V came to 6 bases and at J to 1 base, leaving 6 bases not matched to a gene. CDR3 residues: CASRALGQGNTEAFF. DNA for the CDR3: TGTGCCAGCAGAGCCTTGGGACAGGGGAACACTGAAGCTTTCTTT.

The CDR3 DNA is TGCGCCAGCAGCCAAGATTCGTCAACAGGGAGGACAGATACGCAGTATTTT. Residues: CASSQDSSTGRTDTQYF. This chain connects TRBV4-3 to TRBJ2-3, with D perhaps matching TRBD1 or TRBD2 (6 bases each). Per the germline V gene, CDR1 is LGHNA and CDR2 is YSLEER. Trimming left V 0 bases short and J 3 bases short, with 16 bases between. This CDR3 spans 17 amino acids.

This clone was found many times. The chain links TRBV28 to TRBJ2-7; 7 bases agree with TRBD1. The CDR3 is 15 amino acids. From germline, CDR1 is MDHEN and CDR2 SYDVKM. V trimming: 5 bases; J trimming: 0 bases; junction bases outside the gene matches: 7. The DNA of the CDR3 is TGTGCCAGCAGTACTCCCGGGACAGCCTCCTACGAGCAGTACTTC. Protein sequence: CASSTPGTASYEQYF.

The CDR3 region is CASGPAGTSIDEQFF. In DNA, the CDR3 is TGTGCCAGCGGGCCCGCCGGGACTAGCATCGATGAGCAGTTCTTC. This chain connects TRBV2 to TRBJ2-1; 9 bases map to TRBD2. The germline V gene encodes CDR1 SNHLY and CDR2 FYNNEI. V lost 8 bases, J lost 8 bases, and 13 bases stayed unmatched. CDR3 length: 15 residues.

This chain connects TRBV2 to TRBJ2-2; no clear D. The CDR3 runs to 15 residues. Trimming shortened V by 7 bases and J by 0 bases, and 12 bases separated the two germline ends. Germline V gives CDR1 SNHLY, CDR2 FYNNEI. Written as DNA, the CDR3 is TGTGCCAGCATGGGCCAGGCCTCGAACACCGGGGAGCTGTTTTTT. It codes for CASMGQASNTGELFF.

Remarks on this clone: This sample also contains other DNA sequences that code for the same CDR3. This rearrangement joins TRBV5-1 to TRBJ2-5; TRBD2 aligns across 7 bases. Trimming cost V 0 bases and J 3 bases; bases outside gene matches: 5. Germline V lookup: CDR1 SGHRS, CDR2 YFSETQ. The CDR3 is 15 residues long. The DNA for the CDR3 is TGCGCCAGCAGCTTGGAGGGCGGGAGCAAAGAGACCCAGTACTTC. Translation gives CASSLEGGSKETQYF.

The chain links TRBV5-8 to TRBJ2-3; tentatively, D is TRBD1 (6 bases). The V and J ends lost 4 bases and 2 bases respectively, with 14 bases between them. Germline CDR1 and CDR2: SGHTS and YDEGEE. The CDR3 loop spans 15 amino acids. The CDR3 DNA follows: TGTGCCAGCAGCCAAGGACAGAGTCCCACAGATACGCAGTATTTT. This codes for CASSQGQSPTDTQYF.

The chain joins TRBV2 to TRBJ2-5; TRBD2 matches 9 bases. Trimming cost V 6 bases and J 4 bases; bases outside gene matches: 9. This CDR3 has 15 residues. CDR1 is SNHLY, CDR2 FYNNEI, per germline. The CDR3 bases are TGTGCCAGCAGAGCTAGCGGGAAGAGTACAGAGACCCAGTACTTC. Protein sequence: CASRASGKSTETQYF.

This chain joins TRBV5-1 and TRBJ2-5, with D perhaps assigned TRBD1 or TRBD2 (5 bases each). The CDR3 has 15 amino acids. Germline values: CDR1 SGHRS, CDR2 YFSETQ. V shed 4 bases and J shed 5 bases, with 18 bases lying between them. The CDR3 nucleotides read TGCGCCAGCAGCCCTGGGGCCTCCAGGGAGGAGACCCAGTACTTC. This gives the protein CASSPGASREETQYF. The full variable domain, its missing parts supplied by reference TRBV5-1 and TRBJ2-5, is KAGVTQTPRYLIKTRGQQVTLSCSPISGHRSVSWYQQTPGQGLQFLFEYFSETQRNKGNFPGRFSGRQFSNSRSEMNVSTLELGDSALYLCASSPGASREETQYFGPGTRLLVL.

This clone has just one count. J is TRBJ2-1 and V is TRBV28, with TRBD2 matching 14 bases. The CDR3 consists of 19 residues. The V gene's germline CDR1 is MDHEN and CDR2 SYDVKM. The V segment lost 0 bases and the J segment 0 bases; nucleotides outside the gene matches: 4. The CDR3 coding sequence is TGTGCCAGCAGTTTATGGGGACTAGCGGGGGAATCCTCCTACAATGAGCAGTTCTTC. Translating gives CASSLWGLAGESSYNEQFF.

The chain couples TRBV29-1 to TRBJ2-7, with 9 positions matching TRBD2. The germline gives CDR1 SQVTM, CDR2 ANQGSEA. This CDR3 has 14 residues. The ends lost 4 bases at V and 2 bases at J; junction bases unmatched: 6. The CDR3 is CSVVTSGPPYEQYF. CDR3 sequence (DNA): TGCAGCGTTGTAACTAGCGGGCCACCCTACGAGCAGTACTTC.